This T cell receptor (beta chain) came from a study of CD8+CD57+ T cells in acquired aplastic anemia. General study findings and limits: The number of CD8+ CDR3 sequences shared by patients and controls was 25 to 35.

CDR3 size: 13 residues. Germline assignment: CDR1 SNHLY and CDR2 FYNNEI. Unmatched junction bases numbered 3, after V lost 10 bases and J lost 1 base. Worth noting for this clonotype: Antigen: not known.

TCR beta VDJ and CDR3 were profiled, and genomic DNA was the template. TCRdb independently ran MiXCR on the reads; one entry per CDR3 protein. Of some 190,000 distinct CDR3 sequences listed, 46% were seen once; the top ten hold approximately 3%. Sequenced input: sorted CD4+, CD8+, or CD8+CD57+ T cells (not recorded which) from PBMCs. This TCR was sampled from a human donor in good health. This sequence joins TRBV2 and TRBJ1-2; TRBD1 matches 10 bases. CDR3 sequence: CAIWDRGNYGYTF. The CDR3 bases are TGTGCCATCTGGGACAGGGGTAACTATGGCTACACCTTC.